One sample yielded the 14 T cell receptor beta chains listed below, sequenced in a study of EBV T-cell therapy then PD-1 blockade in nasopharyngeal carcinoma. This sample's treatment: AdE1-LMPpoly-expanded autologous EBV-specific T-cell therapy followed by anti-PD-1 nivolumab. Their specific antigens are unknown. Assay used: immunoSEQ multiplex PCR; TCRdb lists only in-frame clones, some missing. The table has 15,000 to 20,000 clones, less than 90% seen once. The source material was CD8+ T cells from blood, sampled at roughly day 33 from a patient whose treatment included autologous EBV-specific T cells and nivolumab. The receptors stem from a man aged 40-55 years with nasopharyngeal carcinoma.

CDR3 DNA: TGTGCCAGCAGTGAACAGTATAGGCCCCCCTACAATGAGCAGTTCTTC. Translation: CASSEQYRPPYNEQFF. This chain links TRBV6-1 with TRBJ2-1; D is unclear. Germline CDR1 MNHNS, CDR2 SASEGT. Trimming removed 2 bases from V and 2 bases from J, with 13 bases in between. This CDR3 has 16 residues.

The J gene is TRBJ1-6, the V gene TRBV20-1, with D unresolved. From germline, CDR1 is DFQATT and CDR2 SNEGSKA (reference sequence). CDR3 length: 16 residues. Trimming removed 3 bases at V and 2 bases at J, with 14 bases between. The CDR3 protein is CSASGTSSAYNSPLHF. The CDR3 DNA reads as TGCAGTGCTAGTGGTACGTCATCAGCCTATAATTCACCCCTCCACTTT.

This chain connects TRBV13 to TRBJ1-6, with unresolved D. This CDR3 has 12 amino acids. Germline CDR1 and CDR2: PRHDT and FYEKMQ (reference sequence). V was cut by 3 bases and J by 13 bases, with 10 bases left in between. CDR3 DNA: TGTGCCAGCAGCTTTGCCGAACGGCCCCTCCACTTT. The encoded protein is CASSFAERPLHF.

The J gene is TRBJ2-1, the V gene TRBV10-3; D possibly matches TRBD1 or TRBD2 (5 bases each). This CDR3 is built from 13 residues. Trimming stripped 8 bases from V and 5 bases from J, with 13 bases between. Per the germline V gene, CDR1 is ENHRY and CDR2 is SYGVKD. The CDR3 spells CAIRTGTDNEQFF. The CDR3 DNA reads as TGTGCCATCCGAACTGGGACGGACAATGAGCAGTTCTTC.

A single count supports this clone. This rearrangement joins TRBV7-9 to TRBJ1-6; D is uncertain. The V gene's germline CDR1 is SEHNR and CDR2 FQNEAQ (reference sequence). The CDR3 consists of 15 residues. Trimming removed 5 bases at V and 6 bases at J, with 14 bases between. The DNA for the CDR3 is TGTGCCAGCAGCCACACCGGGCCGGGTAATTCACCCCTCCACTTT. Encoded protein: CASSHTGPGNSPLHF.

V gene TRBV27 combines with J gene TRBJ2-4; 9 bases align to TRBD1. The V gene's germline CDR1 is MNHEY and CDR2 SMNVEV (reference sequence). V dropped 10 bases and J dropped 9; count of bases not matched to a gene: 4. This CDR3 contains 11 residues. The CDR3 is CATGQGTIQYF. The CDR3 DNA reads TGTGCCACCGGACAGGGGACCATTCAGTACTTC.

This clone was counted a few times. The rearrangement joins TRBV7-8 to TRBJ1-1; D gene unclear. The V end lost 5 bases, the J end lost 1 base, and 8 bases lay between the germline ends. Germline assignment: CDR1 SGHVS and CDR2 FQNEAQ. The CDR3 consists of 13 residues. The chain's CDR3 is CASSERQNTEAFF. The CDR3 DNA follows: TGTGCCAGCAGCGAAAGACAGAACACTGAAGCTTTCTTT.

This clone is labeled large. The V gene is TRBV4-1, the J gene TRBJ1-5; no clear D. CDR3 length equals 15 residues. V was cut by 4 bases and J by 1 base, with 11 bases left in between. Germline loops: CDR1 MGHRA, CDR2 YSYEKL. The CDR3 protein is CASSPTVTSNQPQHF. The DNA of the CDR3 is TGCGCCAGCAGCCCGACGGTAACAAGCAATCAGCCCCAGCATTTT.

A few counts support this clone. This same CDR3 is encoded by further DNA sequences in the sample. The chain links TRBV29-1 to TRBJ2-3, with D maybe TRBD2 (7 bases). The CDR3 consists of 15 residues. The V end lost 3 bases, the J end lost 4 bases, and 17 bases lay between the germline ends. CDR1 and CDR2 from the germline V gene are SQVTM and ANQGSEA. The CDR3 nucleotides read TGCAGCGTTGAGGGGGAGGGGGGCCCAGCAGATACGCAGTATTTT. The encoded protein is CSVEGEGGPADTQYF.

This chain connects TRBV7-9 to TRBJ1-2; D is ambiguous. The CDR3 sequence is 16 residues long. Germline CDR1 is SEHNR and CDR2 is FQNEAQ (reference sequence). Trimming pared 0 bases from V and 2 bases from J, leaving 13 bases between. DNA for the CDR3: TGTGCCAGCAGCTTAGCTTATACGGGTTTCAACTATGGCTACACCTTC. It encodes CASSLAYTGFNYGYTF. The variable domain in full, completed from reference TRBV7-9 and TRBJ1-2, reads DTGVSQNPRHKITKRGQNVTFRCDPISEHNRLYWYRQTLGQGPEFLTYFQNEAQLEKSRLLSDRFSAERPKGSFSTLEIQRTEQGDSAMYLCASSLAYTGFNYGYTFGSGTRLTVV.

The rearrangement joins TRBV4-1 to TRBJ2-1, with 15 bases lining up with TRBD2. The germline V gene has CDR1 MGHRA and CDR2 YSYEKL. V lost 4 bases to trimming and J lost 6 bases; unmatched junction nucleotides: 7. The CDR3 runs to 17 residues. Written as DNA, the CDR3 is TGCGCCAGCAGCCCAGGACTAGCGGGGGGGCGGGGCAATGAGCAGTTCTTC. Translation gives CASSPGLAGGRGNEQFF.

CDR3 DNA: TGTGCCAGCAGCGCGGGGGGCTTCTCCTACGAGCAGTACTTC. It codes for CASSAGGFSYEQYF. The genes are TRBV9 and TRBJ2-7; D is possibly TRBD2 (7 bases). The germline V and J ends were trimmed by 3 bases and 0 bases, with 10 bases remaining between them. Germline CDR1 and CDR2: SGDLS and YYNGEE. The CDR3 consists of 14 residues.

The CDR3 DNA reads TGCAGCGTTCCTTACAGGGGAATGGACACTGAAGCTTTCTTT. Translating gives CSVPYRGMDTEAFF. The chain is built from TRBV29-1 and TRBJ1-1, with 7 positions matching TRBD1. The length of the CDR3 is 14 residues. The V segment lost 5 bases and the J segment 3 bases; nucleotides outside the gene matches: 9. Germline CDR1 is SQVTM and CDR2 is ANQGSEA.

The chain combines TRBV9 with TRBJ1-5; no reliable D call. Germline V gene data show CDR1 as SGDLS and CDR2 as YYNGEE. The CDR3 loop spans 15 amino acids. Trimming took 1 base from V and 0 from J, leaving 8 bases between them. CDR3 bases: TGTGCCAGCAGCGTAAATGGCATTAGCAATCAGCCCCAGCATTTT. Protein: CASSVNGISNQPQHF.